This TCR beta chain was captured in a study of T cells in localized non-small cell lung cancer. Whole-study findings and limits: There was an association of higher blood T cell density with longer overall survival. Tumor trailed uninvolved adjacent lung in T cell clonality, which peaked there. The appearance of a median 57 of the top 100 tumor clones was seen in adjacent lung. The study sequenced only one region of the tumor. As a result, intratumor heterogeneity could not be excluded and remains possible.

The CDR3 is 13 amino acids. Germline CDR1 reads SGHRS; CDR2 reads YFSETQ. Trimming removed 6 bases at V and 5 bases at J, with 15 bases between. The method was immunoSEQ multiplex PCR; TCRdb's version includes in-frame clones alone and lacks a portion of them. This table has approximately 72,000 clones, approximately 85% appearing once. With respect to this clone: Its antigen is not identified.

The sequence was collected from a female donor over 55 with stage I lung adenocarcinoma. The chain couples TRBV5-1 to TRBJ2-7; D unclear. The sample consisted of peripheral blood, taken before any cancer treatment. CDR3 region: CASKKNSWDEQYF. Here the CDR3 DNA reads TGCGCCAGCAAAAAAAATAGTTGGGACGAGCAGTACTTC.